The 22 T cell receptor beta chains presented below share a single source sample, sequenced in a study of T cell responses to AZD1222 COVID-19 vaccine. Assay used: immunoSEQ multiplex PCR; TCRdb lists only in-frame clones, some missing. The sample carries fewer than 150,000 clones, almost 95% recorded once. Sequencing used peripheral blood, obtained 28 days after the second AZD1222 dose. The receptors come from an adult who received the AZD1222 COVID-19 vaccine.

The rearrangement joins TRBV28 to TRBJ1-2; no firm D call. The CDR3 length is 13 residues. The germline V gene has CDR1 MDHEN and CDR2 SYDVKM. V was clipped by 4 bases and J by 5 bases, with 11 bases between them. The CDR3 DNA reads TGTGCCAGCAGTTCGCCACGTCGGTATGGCTACACCTTC. Protein sequence: CASSSPRRYGYTF.

This clone showed up just once. The genes are TRBV7-9 and TRBJ2-7, with D uncertain. The V end was cut by 5 bases, the J end by 4 bases, with 9 bases between. Germline CDR1 reads SEHNR; CDR2 reads FQNEAQ (reference sequence). The CDR3 loop spans 12 amino acids. The CDR3 DNA follows: TGTGCCAGCAGCCCTGGGTCGTACGAGCAGTACTTC. Translating gives CASSPGSYEQYF.

The chain is built from TRBV7-3 and TRBJ1-1, with D unresolved. CDR3 length equals 13 residues. The germline V gene encodes CDR1 SGHTA and CDR2 FQGTGA. The V end was cut by 2 bases, the J end by 4 bases, with 8 bases between. CDR3 amino acids: CASSLGSFTEAFF. Written as DNA, the CDR3 is TGTGCCAGCAGCTTAGGGTCATTCACTGAAGCTTTCTTT.

The rearrangement uses TRBV30 and TRBJ2-1; TRBD2 agrees at 8 bases. Germline values: CDR1 GTSNPN, CDR2 SVGIG (reference sequence). J lost 3 bases, V lost 4 bases, and 5 bases had no gene match. The CDR3 runs 14 residues. CDR3 DNA sequence: TGTGCCTGGACGTTCGGGGGGGACTACAATGAGCAGTTCTTC. Translating gives CAWTFGGDYNEQFF. Complete variable domain (other parts from reference TRBV30 and TRBJ2-1): SQTIHQWPATLVQPVGSPLSLECTVEGTSNPNLYWYRQAAGRGLQLLFYSVGIGQISSEVPQNLSASRPQDRQFILSSKKLLLSDSGFYLCAWTFGGDYNEQFFGPGTRLTVL.

The chain is built from TRBV28 and TRBJ1-4, with D unclear. This CDR3 region has 14 residues. Looked up from germline, CDR1 is MDHEN and CDR2 is SYDVKM. V was clipped by 7 bases and J by 4 bases, with 13 bases between them. The CDR3 nucleotides read TGTGCCAGCACCCCCCAGTTGGGTAATGAAAAACTGTTTTTT. Encoded protein: CASTPQLGNEKLFF.

V gene TRBV6-5 combines with J gene TRBJ1-2; D not resolved. From germline, CDR1 is MNHEY and CDR2 SVGAGI. This CDR3 spans 12 amino acids. V shed 4 bases and J shed 3 bases, with 6 bases lying between them. CDR3: CASSSDYYGYTF. The CDR3, as DNA: TGTGCCAGCAGTTCAGATTACTATGGCTACACCTTC.

The genes are TRBV29-1 and TRBJ1-1; possibly TRBD1 for D (5 bases). V was cut by 7 bases and J by 4 bases, with 13 bases left in between. CDR3 length equals 12 residues. Germline V gene sequence: CDR1 SQVTM, CDR2 ANQGSEA. In nucleotides, the CDR3 is TGCAGCGCTAAGGGGTACGGCACTGAAGCTTTCTTT. Translated, it gives CSAKGYGTEAFF.

The V call is TRBV4-2, the J call TRBJ2-2; 12 bases agree with TRBD2. Germline CDR1 and CDR2: LGHNA and YNFKEQ. CDR3 length equals 22 residues. V was pared by 0 bases and J by 0 bases, with 14 bases of the junction left unmatched. CDR3 coding DNA: TGTGCCAGCAGCCAAGATCAGACTAGCGGGGGCCCGAAACATCCGAACACCGGGGAGCTGTTTTTT. Translating gives CASSQDQTSGGPKHPNTGELFF.

The V and J genes are TRBV6-4 and TRBJ1-1; D gene uncertain. Trimming took off 6 bases at V and 0 bases at J, with 8 bases between the two ends. This CDR3 spans 13 amino acids. The germline gives CDR1 MRHNA, CDR2 SNTAGT. The CDR3 DNA reads as TGTGCCAGCAGGCGACACATGAACACTGAAGCTTTCTTT. Translated, it gives CASRRHMNTEAFF.

J is TRBJ2-5 and V is TRBV7-7; TRBD1 matches at 7 bases. The CDR3 has 14 residues. The V gene end was trimmed by 5 bases and the J gene end by 1 base; junction bases not matched to a gene: 4. CDR1 is SSHAT and CDR2 is FNYEAQ in the germline V gene (reference sequence). CDR3 in DNA: TGTGCCAGCAGCCAGCCAGGGGGCCAAGAGACCCAGTACTTC. Its protein is CASSQPGGQETQYF.

The chain couples TRBV7-9 to TRBJ2-1; 8 nucleotides agree with TRBD1. Trimming took 1 base from V and 9 from J; bases not matched to a gene: 8. The germline gives CDR1 SEHNR, CDR2 FQNEAQ (reference sequence). The CDR3 has 15 amino acids. Written as DNA, the CDR3 is TGTGCCAGCAGCTTAGGGACAGGGCTTGATGGTGAGCAGTTCTTC. This encodes CASSLGTGLDGEQFF.

The rearrangement links TRBV9 to TRBJ1-2; TRBD1 matches 8 bases. The CDR3 consists of 15 residues. Germline CDR1 reads SGDLS; CDR2 reads YYNGEE. V was clipped by 3 bases and J by 2 bases; unmatched bases: 6. CDR3 residues: CASSATGQANYGYTF. The DNA of the CDR3 is TGTGCCAGCAGCGCCACGGGACAGGCGAACTATGGCTACACCTTC. The variable domain in full, completed from reference TRBV9 and TRBJ1-2, reads DSGVTQTPKHLITATGQRVTLRCSPRSGDLSVYWYQQSLDQGLQFLIQYYNGEERAKGNILERFSAQQFPDLHSELNLSSLELGDSALYFCASSATGQANYGYTFGSGTRLTVV.

The chain recombines TRBV5-6 with TRBJ1-5, with no clear D. Germline lookup yields CDR1 SGHDT and CDR2 YYEEEE. V dropped 0 bases and J dropped 1 base, with 8 bases sitting between them. The CDR3 runs 15 residues. The CDR3 is CASSLAGGSNQPQHF. The CDR3 DNA reads TGTGCCAGCAGCTTGGCCGGAGGAAGCAATCAGCCCCAGCATTTT.

There are a few counts of this clone. The rearrangement joins TRBV2 to TRBJ2-7, with D tentatively TRBD2 (5 bases). CDR1 and CDR2 from the germline V gene are SNHLY and FYNNEI. Trimming shortened V by 8 bases and J by 6 bases, and 11 bases separated the two germline ends. The CDR3 consists of 11 residues. The CDR3 DNA is TGTGCCAGCGCGGCAGGACTCGAGCAGTACTTC. The encoded protein is CASAAGLEQYF.

For this clone: An end of the junction does not agree with germline; a read error may underlie this. The rearrangement joins TRBV12-3 or TRBV12-4 to TRBJ1-2; tentatively, D is TRBD1 (5 bases). The CDR3 has 11 amino acids. The CDR3 region is CASSLAGPPNF. The DNA for the CDR3 is TGTGCCAGCAGTTTGGCGGGACCTCCCAACTTC.

This sequence joins TRBV19 and TRBJ1-5; D is possibly TRBD1 (5 bases). V was clipped by 6 bases and J by 6 bases, with 15 bases between them. The CDR3 is 14 amino acids. The germline CDR1 and CDR2 sequences are LNHDA and SQIVND (reference sequence). CDR3 amino acids: CASSPPVTGQPQHF. Here the CDR3 DNA reads TGTGCCAGTAGCCCCCCGGTAACAGGTCAGCCCCAGCATTTT. The full variable domain, in which reference TRBV19 and TRBJ1-5 provide the parts outside the CDR3, is DGGITQSPKYLFRKEGQNVTLSCEQNLNHDAMYWYRQDPGQGLRLIYYSQIVNDFQKGDIAEGYSVSREKKESFPLTVTSAQKNPTAFYLCASSPPVTGQPQHFGDGTRLSIL.

Turning to this clone: One end of the junction varies from germline; a read error may be responsible. In the same sample, other DNA sequences code for this CDR3. The chain recombines TRBV6-2 or TRBV6-3 with TRBJ1-1, with D unresolved. Per the germline V gene, CDR1 is MNHEY and CDR2 is SVGEGT. CDR3 size: 13 residues. The CDR3 DNA reads as TGTGCCAGCAGTTTGGCCCTTTACACTGAAGCTTTTTTT. This sequence encodes CASSLALYTEAFF.

The V call is TRBV30, the J call TRBJ2-7; D is uncertain. Between the trimmed V and J ends, which lost 2 bases and 6 bases, there was a span of 17 bases. The CDR3 consists of 14 residues. CDR1 and CDR2 from the germline V gene are GTSNPN and SVGIG (reference sequence). The DNA for the CDR3 is TGTGCCTGGAGTATCCCTCGGCTAAGGAGCGAGCAGTACGTC. Its protein is CAWSIPRLRSEQYV.

The rearrangement links TRBV18 to TRBJ2-7; D perhaps matches TRBD2 (6 bases). The V gene lost 3 bases and the J gene lost 7 bases, with 13 bases spanning the gap. The germline gives CDR1 KGHSH, CDR2 LQKENI. The CDR3 is made up of 13 amino acids. CDR3 region: CASSPLEGGEQYV. CDR3 in DNA: TGTGCCAGCTCACCCCTAGAAGGAGGGGAGCAGTACGTC.

This chain joins TRBV6-5 and TRBJ1-1; a possible D gene is TRBD1 (5 bases). CDR1 and CDR2 (germline): MNHEY, SVGAGI. The V end lost 7 bases, the J end lost 5 bases, and 11 bases lay between the germline ends. There are 12 residues in the CDR3. The CDR3: CASNRGETEAFF. The CDR3 coding sequence is TGTGCCAGCAATCGGGGGGAGACTGAAGCTTTCTTT.

The chain employs TRBV5-1 and TRBJ2-2; 7 nucleotides line up with TRBD1. Germline V gene data show CDR1 as SGHRS and CDR2 as YFSETQ. CDR3 size: 17 residues. J lost 8 bases, V lost 4 bases, and 17 bases had no gene match. CDR3 residues: CASSNTPGTDNGGELFF. CDR3 DNA sequence: TGCGCCAGCAGCAACACCCCCGGGACAGATAACGGGGGGGAGCTGTTTTTT.

The CDR3 bases are TGTGCCAGCAGCTCCTCTCGGGACACAGCTAAAGACAATGAGCAGTTCTTC. Protein sequence: CASSSSRDTAKDNEQFF. The rearrangement links TRBV7-9 to TRBJ2-1, with TRBD1 as a possible D gene (6 bases). The V end was cut by 4 bases, the J end by 5 bases, with 21 bases between. Germline V lookup: CDR1 SEHNR, CDR2 FQNEAQ (reference sequence). CDR3 length: 17 amino acids.